This TCR beta chain was found in a study of vaccination effects on CD4 cells after COVID-19. Study conclusions and caveats: Pronounced clonal contraction occurred in clones induced by infection and by vaccine late after vaccination. There was only 1 of 255 vaccine-induced clones in healthy vaccinees that cross-reacted with common cold coronaviruses.

Expansion of antigen-specific CD4+ T cells with viral peptide pools was carried out by the ViraFEST assay before sequencing. Culturing for more than eight days preceded CD4+ T cell isolation. Absence of prior SARS-CoV-2 infection characterized the vaccine recipients, who showed negative nucleocapsid antibodies. With 7.5 to 10 ug/ml peptides and about 10 IU/ml IL-2, 2 million or so PBMC per well were cultured. TCRdb's table, derived via immunoSEQ multiplex PCR, lists solely in-frame clones and lacks some. This sample has 8,500 to 13,000 clones, with roughly 74% found just once. Trimming cost V 5 bases and J 3 bases; bases outside gene matches: 7. Looked up from germline, CDR1 is SGHTA and CDR2 is FQGNSA. This CDR3 has 14 residues. In the case of this clone: Its antigen is not known.

The material sequenced was CD4+ T cells from PBMCs cultured with HCoV-229E spike peptides, taken before COVID-19 vaccination. The TCR was taken from a human donor who received a COVID-19 vaccine. The V call is TRBV7-2, the J call TRBJ2-7; 7 nucleotides match TRBD1. The CDR3 DNA follows: TGTGCCAGCAGCACAGACAGGGCTCACTACGAGCAGTACTTC. Protein sequence: CASSTDRAHYEQYF.